The sequence of this T cell receptor (beta chain) was determined in a study of shared clonotypes between healthy human individuals. The wider study: A couple of women and a few men aged 18 to 49 served as donors.

V gave up 5 bases and J gave up 6 bases, with 17 bases separating them. The CDR3 is made up of 14 amino acids. Germline-derived CDR1 and CDR2 are LNHDA and SQIVND (reference sequence). As defined, naive CD8 cells were CD45RO-negative and positively selected for CCR7, with terminally differentiated effector memory CD45RA+ cells excluded. Replicate PCRs run on sorted subsets employed around 200 ng DNA, 30,000 to 35,000 T cell genomes. Only in-frame clones appear in the TCRdb table, and some are missing; sequencing was by immunoSEQ multiplex PCR. The data show more than 2 million clones, approximately 92% seen once.

The source of this sequence is a man between 18 and 35 years old in good health. Some clones in this sample may be carry-over from other donors' samples. This sequence joins TRBV19 and TRBJ2-7; possibly TRBD1 or TRBD2 for D (5 bases each). Sequenced sample: naive CD8+ T cells from PBMCs. CDR3 coding DNA: TGTGCCAGTAGTCCTCACGGGACCCTCGCCGAGCAGTACTTC. Its protein is CASSPHGTLAEQYF.